The rows below give T cell receptor beta chains drawn from one sample of a study of T-cell memory formation after mild COVID-19. TCRdb itself ran the 5' RACE reads through MiXCR, one entry per CDR3 protein. The data contain around 340,000 distinct CDR3 sequences, around 15% of them singletons. The sample comprised PBMCs or a T cell subset sorted from them (not recorded which). These TCRs come from a man aged 18 to 35 who had mild COVID-19 (a few samples of this study predate the infection). Cell type and time point are not known. Each CDR3 is given with its conserved first and last residue. The order of the fields is D gene, J gene, clone size, V gene, CDR3 protein, CDR3 DNA. A D gene is named only where the DNA matches it firmly. Clone size appears in some rows only: once, few, many, or a class for an expanded clone.

d_gene: -; j_gene: TRBJ1-4; abundance: few; v_gene: TRBV24-1; CDR3aa: CATSDPHGQEDNEKLFF; CDR3nt: TGTGCCACCAGTGACCCCCATGGGCAAGAGGATAATGAAAAACTGTTTTTT
d_gene: TRBD1; j_gene: TRBJ2-1; abundance: many; v_gene: TRBV12-5; CDR3aa: CASGFGTGVFEQFF; CDR3nt: TGTGCTAGTGGTTTCGGGACAGGAGTCTTTGAGCAGTTCTTC
d_gene: -; j_gene: TRBJ1-6; abundance: few; v_gene: TRBV10-3; CDR3aa: CAISERLEGWNSPLHF; CDR3nt: TGTGCCATCAGTGAGCGCCTCGAAGGATGGAATTCACCCCTCCACTTT
d_gene: -; j_gene: TRBJ1-2; abundance: -; v_gene: TRBV4-3; CDR3aa: CASSQDLRTTYGYTF; CDR3nt: TGCGCCAGCAGCCAAGATCTCAGGACAACATATGGCTACACCTTC
d_gene: -; j_gene: TRBJ1-6; abundance: -; v_gene: TRBV15; CDR3aa: CATSRDLDQASSPLHF; CDR3nt: TGTGCCACCAGCAGAGATCTGGACCAGGCCAGTTCACCCCTCCACTTT
d_gene: TRBD1; j_gene: TRBJ2-2; abundance: -; v_gene: TRBV6-6; CDR3aa: CASSSDRENTGELFF; CDR3nt: TGTGCCAGCAGTTCGGACAGGGAAAACACCGGGGAGCTGTTTTTT
d_gene: -; j_gene: TRBJ1-1; abundance: many; v_gene: TRBV7-9; CDR3aa: CASSLEQGTEAFF; CDR3nt: TGTGCCAGCAGCTTAGAACAGGGCACTGAAGCTTTCTTT
d_gene: TRBD2; j_gene: TRBJ2-1; abundance: -; v_gene: TRBV30; CDR3aa: CAWREAGGIHEQFF; CDR3nt: TGTGCCTGGAGGGAGGCGGGGGGCATCCATGAGCAGTTCTTC
d_gene: -; j_gene: TRBJ1-1; abundance: many; v_gene: TRBV11-2; CDR3aa: CASSLGQSNTEAFF; CDR3nt: TGTGCCAGCAGCTTAGGACAGTCGAACACTGAAGCTTTCTTT
d_gene: -; j_gene: TRBJ1-2; abundance: -; v_gene: TRBV7-9; CDR3aa: CASSSDSVNYGYTF; CDR3nt: TGTGCCAGCAGCTCCGACAGTGTCAACTATGGCTACACCTTC
d_gene: -; j_gene: TRBJ2-2; abundance: -; v_gene: TRBV7-9; CDR3aa: CASTPGQRNTGELFF; CDR3nt: TGTGCCAGCACCCCCGGACAGAGGAACACCGGGGAGCTGTTTTTT